These T cell receptor beta chains were read from a single sample in a study of blood T cell repertoires in COVID-19. TCRdb's table, derived via immunoSEQ multiplex PCR, lists solely in-frame clones and lacks some. Of 150,000 to 200,000 clones listed, roughly 80% were seen once; the top ten hold roughly 19%. Source material: peripheral blood. The source of these receptors is a woman older than 75 with acute or convalescent COVID-19. The CDR3 runs from the conserved cysteine through the conserved F or W. Fields, in order: V gene, D gene, clone size, CDR3 protein. The D gene is left open where the match is weak. Expanded clones get a size class; other rows say once, few or many, or leave the size out.

V: TRBV18
D: TRBD1
size: .
CDR3: CAGQGDSTDTQYF

V: TRBV6-5
D: .
size: .
CDR3: CASSYSRGSVTGELFF

V: TRBV5-1
D: .
size: .
CDR3: CASSLGARGGDTQYF

V: TRBV7-6
D: TRBD1
size: .
CDR3: CASSTRDRGRETEAFF

V: TRBV27
D: TRBD1
size: .
CDR3: CASSFYRGEQYF

V: TRBV7-6
D: TRBD1
size: .
CDR3: CASSLAQGQNYEQYF

V: TRBV6-5
D: TRBD1
size: .
CDR3: CASRSTGGAGETQYF

V: TRBV27
D: .
size: .
CDR3: CASSPGVADYEQYF

V: TRBV11-3
D: TRBD1
size: .
CDR3: CASSSWGQGFEDTQYF

V: TRBV6-6
D: .
size: .
CDR3: CASTREPYGYTF

V: TRBV5-1
D: TRBD2
size: .
CDR3: CASSLGTSGSYEQYF

V: TRBV19
D: TRBD1
size: .
CDR3: CASRPTGTGYEQYF

V: TRBV10-3
D: TRBD2
size: few
CDR3: CAIGTSVNNEQFF

V: TRBV5-1
D: TRBD2
size: .
CDR3: CASSLVAGAADTQYF

V: TRBV5-1
D: TRBD1
size: once
CDR3: CASSSSHPGQVKGQFF

V: TRBV27
D: TRBD1
size: once
CDR3: CASSLWGTGSNQPQHF

V: TRBV2
D: .
size: once
CDR3: CASRGNQETQYF

V: TRBV7-2
D: .
size: once
CDR3: CASSLDSRNSPLHF

V: TRBV4-3
D: .
size: .
CDR3: CASSQVRGGRVTEQYF

V: TRBV2
D: .
size: .
CDR3: CASEAMTKETQYF

V: TRBV6-6
D: TRBD1
size: .
CDR3: CASSSQGVFYGYTF

V: TRBV9
D: TRBD1
size: .
CDR3: CASSATVRPTGPATNEKLFF

V: TRBV7-2
D: .
size: .
CDR3: CASSSRGLEQYF

V: TRBV18
D: TRBD1
size: .
CDR3: CASSPGQLRSYGYTF

V: TRBV7-3
D: TRBD2
size: .
CDR3: CASSASGGNYNEQFF

V: TRBV27
D: TRBD1
size: .
CDR3: CASRRTGNYGYTF

V: TRBV27
D: .
size: once
CDR3: CASSLYGGTAGGYTF

V: TRBV3-1/TRBV3-2
D: .
size: .
CDR3: CASSQLSGNTDTQYF

V: TRBV10-1
D: .
size: many
CDR3: CASSERDFRPYEQYF

V: TRBV7-8
D: .
size: .
CDR3: CASSLAFGSNQPQHF

V: TRBV3-1/TRBV3-2
D: TRBD2
size: .
CDR3: CASSHLKTTSGGETQYF

V: TRBV15
D: TRBD1
size: .
CDR3: CATSRTGGSYNEQFF

V: TRBV7-2
D: .
size: .
CDR3: CASSLFPRTMNTGELFF

V: TRBV2
D: .
size: .
CDR3: CASSIQGRQPQHF

V: TRBV28
D: .
size: .
CDR3: CASRPPGLLYNEQFF

V: TRBV28
D: TRBD1
size: .
CDR3: CASSAYRTGGGRDTQYF

V: TRBV19
D: .
size: once
CDR3: CASKRATEAYTGELFF

V: TRBV5-5
D: TRBD1
size: .
CDR3: CASSWGTGIHQPQHF

V: TRBV30
D: TRBD1
size: .
CDR3: CAWGTGNYEQYF

V: TRBV4-1
D: TRBD1
size: few
CDR3: CASSPRDRGDYEQYF

V: TRBV6-6
D: .
size: .
CDR3: CASSWGGLRANTEAFF

V: TRBV7-8
D: TRBD1
size: few
CDR3: CASSPGRTGYEQYF

V: TRBV12-3/TRBV12-4
D: .
size: .
CDR3: CAIHRVMNTEAFF

V: TRBV6-6
D: .
size: .
CDR3: CASSYRPGDPYEQYF

V: TRBV5-1
D: TRBD2
size: .
CDR3: CASSLLAGGSSYNEQFF

V: TRBV6-5
D: TRBD2
size: .
CDR3: CASSLAGGVYEQYF

V: TRBV5-1
D: TRBD1
size: .
CDR3: CASSTEGQGARNTEAFF

V: TRBV7-2
D: TRBD2
size: .
CDR3: CASSLVGGLGTNEQFF

V: TRBV28
D: TRBD2
size: once
CDR3: CASSSPGGRETQYF

V: TRBV6-2/TRBV6-3
D: TRBD2
size: .
CDR3: CASSALAGGHYEQYF

V: TRBV28
D: .
size: .
CDR3: CASSKGDYEQYF

V: TRBV6-2/TRBV6-3
D: TRBD1
size: .
CDR3: CASSRGQGRYYEQYF